This T cell receptor beta chain was identified in a study of identical twins. Whole-study results and caveats: There were fewer insertions in abundant cord blood beta clonotypes, but memory repertoires showed no such pattern. For zero-insertion analyses, partial confounding could come from invariant MAIT and iNKT cells. Alpha sequences that were out-of-frame and twin-shared showed an excess of low generation probability.

CDR1 is SGHRS and CDR2 is YFSETQ in the germline V gene. V was trimmed by 4 bases and J by 10 bases, leaving 15 bases between them. The CDR3 is 13 residues long. After template switching added a universal primer site, the resulting cDNA carried unique molecular identifiers. Using its own MiXCR run on the 5' RACE reads, TCRdb lists one record per CDR3 protein. The sample lists around 370,000 distinct CDR3 sequences, 8.5% to 10% occurring once. The sample holds many counts of this clonotype. What it recognizes is unknown. This TCR derives from a woman aged 45-65 years in good health. Sequenced material: naive T cells sorted from blood. The chain carries TRBV5-1 and TRBJ2-1; D tentatively reads TRBD1 or TRBD2 (5 bases each). The CDR3 loop reads CASSPGGGREQFF. The CDR3 nucleotides read TGCGCCAGCAGCCCCGGTGGGGGTCGGGAGCAGTTCTTC.